This T cell receptor beta chain was recovered during a study of STAT5B mutations in CD4+ large granular lymphocyte leukemia. General observations from the study: Over 20% of private leukemic clonotypes occurred rarely in other patients' non-leukemic repertoires. Without putative leukemic clones, patient CD4-sorted repertoires remained more clonal than healthy CD4+ repertoires. Compared with healthy controls (2/35), patient top clones favored TRBV06 (8/27).

On this clone: Its cognate antigen is unknown.

CDR1 and CDR2 (germline): LNHDA, SQIVND (reference sequence). The CDR3 length is 15 residues. J gave up 2 bases and V 7 bases, and 7 bases lay outside the gene matches. Authors' analysis steps: Lowest detectable productive clonotype frequency was 2.59 x 10-5. Here immunoSEQ multiplex PCR was the method, and the copy in TCRdb shows in-frame clones only, minus some. V, J and clone size are those of that table, while D and trimming were read from the DNA. The data contain over 45,000 clones, about 70% of them seen just once; the ten biggest clones take up less than 2%. The source is a human donor in good health. The sample taken for sequencing was CD4+ T cells from blood buffy coats. This chain connects TRBV19 to TRBJ1-2, with 10 nucleotides matching TRBD1. CDR3 sequence: CASKSAGQGNYGYTF. Written as DNA, the CDR3 is TGTGCCAGTAAATCCGCGGGACAGGGGAACTATGGCTACACCTTC.